The sequence of this T cell receptor beta chain was determined in a study of technical replicates of blood from a few donors. Germline V gene sequence: CDR1 LGHNT, CDR2 FRNRAP. CDR3 size: 15 residues. Assay: immunoSEQ multiplex PCR; the TCRdb copy retains only in-frame clones and omits some. The sample carries 95,000 to 100,000 clones, about 94% recorded once. The clonotype was recovered from a human donor in good health. Sequences were obtained from T cells isolated from PBMCs. This chain links TRBV12-5 with TRBJ2-5; TRBD1 matches at 7 bases. The assigned J gene may be wrong: the sequence end matches TRBJ2-7 better. CDR3 sequence: CASGFSTGQPYEQYF. In DNA form, the CDR3 reads TGTGCTAGTGGTTTTTCGACAGGGCAACCCTACGAGCAGTACTTC.